This T cell receptor (beta chain) was identified in a study of OX40 agonist ivuxolimab in advanced cancers. TCRdb's table, derived via immunoSEQ multiplex PCR, lists solely in-frame clones and lacks some. The sample has 52,000 or so clones; over 75% are singletons. To note about this clone: Its antigen is as yet unknown.

Study-level findings and limits: Partial responders at 0.1-3.0 mg/kg showed near-lowest clonal expansion.

The TCR was taken from an adult with an advanced solid tumor such as melanoma, head and neck, liver or kidney cancer. The starting material was CD4+ or CD8+ T cells sorted from blood, obtained in a trial of the OX40 agonist ivuxolimab.

In DNA, the CDR3 is TGTGCCAGCAGTTATGGTTTTGCAGTGATGAACACTGAAGCTTTCTTT. This sequence encodes CASSYGFAVMNTEAFF. The V call is TRBV6-5, the J call TRBJ1-1, with no clear D. With 3 bases removed from V and 0 bases from J, the gap between germline ends came to 14 bases. This CDR3 region has 16 residues. Germline assignment: CDR1 MNHEY and CDR2 SVGAGI.